The following is a T cell receptor beta chain sequence with its context. These data are taken from a study of blood T cells in healthy people across ages. Next came a second PCR, run for about 6 to 12 cycles, which used a sample-barcoded 5' primer along with a J-beta primer mix. TCRdb used MiXCR to reprocess the 5' RACE reads, holding one entry per CDR3 protein. The sample holds 1 million or so distinct CDR3 sequences, roughly 24% seen once. V was clipped by 4 bases and J by 2 bases; unmatched bases: 7. CDR1 is SQVTM, CDR2 ANQGSEA, per germline. The CDR3 has 17 amino acids. The sample also formed part of further work on T cells of mothers and their children.

Sequencing was performed on blood. The chain has TRBV29-1 and TRBJ2-1, with 14 bases identical to TRBD2. The origin of this receptor is a girl aged 2-10 years in good health. In DNA, the CDR3 is TGCAGCGTTGCCATGAGACTAGCGGGAGGGCCCTACAATGAGCAGTTCTTC. Translated, it gives CSVAMRLAGGPYNEQFF.